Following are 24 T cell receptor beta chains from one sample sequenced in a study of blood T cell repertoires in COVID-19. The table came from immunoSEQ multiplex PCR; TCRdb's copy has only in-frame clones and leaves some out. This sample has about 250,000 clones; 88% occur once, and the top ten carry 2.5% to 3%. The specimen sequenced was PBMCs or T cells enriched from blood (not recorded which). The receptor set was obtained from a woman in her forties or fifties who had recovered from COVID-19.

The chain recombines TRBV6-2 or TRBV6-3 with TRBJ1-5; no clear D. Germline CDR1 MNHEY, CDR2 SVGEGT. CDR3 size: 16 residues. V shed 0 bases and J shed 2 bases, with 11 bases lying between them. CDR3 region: CASSYSLRTGNQPQHF. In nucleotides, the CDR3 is TGTGCCAGCAGTTACTCGCTACGCACGGGCAATCAGCCCCAGCATTTT.

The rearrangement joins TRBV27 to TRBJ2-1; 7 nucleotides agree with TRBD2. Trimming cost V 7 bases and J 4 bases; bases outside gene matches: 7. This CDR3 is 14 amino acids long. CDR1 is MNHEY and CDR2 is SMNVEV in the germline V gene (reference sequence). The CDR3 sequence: CASTWEGGYNEQFF. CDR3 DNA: TGTGCCAGCACTTGGGAGGGAGGGTACAATGAGCAGTTCTTC.

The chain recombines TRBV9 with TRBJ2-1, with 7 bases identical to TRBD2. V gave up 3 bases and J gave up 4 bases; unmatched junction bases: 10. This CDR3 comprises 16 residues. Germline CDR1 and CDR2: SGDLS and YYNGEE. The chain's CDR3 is CASSAPLGGSYNEQFF. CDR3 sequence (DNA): TGTGCCAGCAGCGCCCCCCTGGGAGGGTCATACAATGAGCAGTTCTTC.

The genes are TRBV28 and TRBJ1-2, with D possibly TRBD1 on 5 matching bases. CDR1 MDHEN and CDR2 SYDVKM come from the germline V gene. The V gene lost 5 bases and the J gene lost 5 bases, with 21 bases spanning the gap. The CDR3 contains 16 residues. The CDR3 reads CASSLISPQVRYGYTF. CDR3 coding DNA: TGTGCCAGCAGTCTAATTAGTCCACAGGTTCGATATGGCTACACCTTC.

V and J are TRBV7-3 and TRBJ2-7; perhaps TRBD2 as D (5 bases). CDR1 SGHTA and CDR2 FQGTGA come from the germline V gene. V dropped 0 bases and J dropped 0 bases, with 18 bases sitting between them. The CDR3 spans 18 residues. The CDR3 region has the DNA TGTGCCAGCAGCTTAACGGACCTGAGGGCAGCGAGCTCCTACGAGCAGTACTTC. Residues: CASSLTDLRAASSYEQYF. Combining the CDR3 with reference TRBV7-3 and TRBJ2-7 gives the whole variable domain GAGVSQTPSNKVTEKGKYVELRCDPISGHTALYWYRQSLGQGPEFLIYFQGTGAADDSGLPNDRFFAVRPEGSVSTLKIQRTERGDSAVYLCASSLTDLRAASSYEQYFGPGTRLTVT.

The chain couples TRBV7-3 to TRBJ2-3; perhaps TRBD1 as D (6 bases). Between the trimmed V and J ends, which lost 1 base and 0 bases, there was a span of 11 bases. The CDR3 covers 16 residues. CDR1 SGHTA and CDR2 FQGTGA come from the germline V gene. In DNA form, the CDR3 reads TGTGCCAGCAGCTTAATAGGGGGAACTAGCACAGATACGCAGTATTTT. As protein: CASSLIGGTSTDTQYF. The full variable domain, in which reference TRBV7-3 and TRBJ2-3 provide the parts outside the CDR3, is GAGVSQTPSNKVTEKGKYVELRCDPISGHTALYWYRQSLGQGPEFLIYFQGTGAADDSGLPNDRFFAVRPEGSVSTLKIQRTERGDSAVYLCASSLIGGTSTDTQYFGPGTRLTVL.

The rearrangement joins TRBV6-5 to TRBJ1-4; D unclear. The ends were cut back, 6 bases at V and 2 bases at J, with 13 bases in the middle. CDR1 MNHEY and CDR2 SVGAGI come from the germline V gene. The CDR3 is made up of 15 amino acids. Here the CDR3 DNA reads TGTGCCAGCAGCCGCGCTACAGCCACTAATGAAAAACTGTTTTTT. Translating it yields CASSRATATNEKLFF.

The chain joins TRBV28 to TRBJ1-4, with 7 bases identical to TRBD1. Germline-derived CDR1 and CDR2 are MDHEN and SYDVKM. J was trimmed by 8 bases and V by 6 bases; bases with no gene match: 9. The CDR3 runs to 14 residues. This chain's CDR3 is CASRTRQGGEKLFF. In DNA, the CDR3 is TGTGCCAGCAGAACTCGACAGGGAGGCGAAAAACTGTTTTTT. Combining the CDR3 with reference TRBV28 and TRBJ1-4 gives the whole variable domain DVKVTQSSRYLVKRTGEKVFLECVQDMDHENMFWYRQDPGLGLRLIYFSYDVKMKEKGDIPEGYSVSREKKERFSLILESASTNQTSMYLCASRTRQGGEKLFFGSGTQLSVL.

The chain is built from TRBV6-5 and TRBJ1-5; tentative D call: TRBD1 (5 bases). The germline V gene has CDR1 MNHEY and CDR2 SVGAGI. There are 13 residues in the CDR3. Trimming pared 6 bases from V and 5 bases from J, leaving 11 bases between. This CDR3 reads CASSGTSDQPQHF. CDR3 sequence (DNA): TGTGCCAGCAGCGGGACTTCAGATCAGCCCCAGCATTTT.

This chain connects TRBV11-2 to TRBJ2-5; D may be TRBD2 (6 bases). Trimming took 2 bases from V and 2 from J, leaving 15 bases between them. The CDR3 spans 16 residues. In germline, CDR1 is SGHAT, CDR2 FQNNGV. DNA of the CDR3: TGTGCCAGCAGCTTAACAATCGGGACTCTGCAAGAGACCCAGTACTTC. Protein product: CASSLTIGTLQETQYF.

The chain's CDR3 is CASSIQGSQNIQYF. In DNA, the CDR3 is TGCGCCAGCAGCATTCAGGGGTCCCAAAACATTCAGTACTTC. The chain employs TRBV5-1 and TRBJ2-4, with D possibly being TRBD1 (6 bases). Germline CDR1 SGHRS, CDR2 YFSETQ. The CDR3 has 14 residues. Trimming shortened V by 4 bases and J by 5 bases, and 13 bases separated the two germline ends.

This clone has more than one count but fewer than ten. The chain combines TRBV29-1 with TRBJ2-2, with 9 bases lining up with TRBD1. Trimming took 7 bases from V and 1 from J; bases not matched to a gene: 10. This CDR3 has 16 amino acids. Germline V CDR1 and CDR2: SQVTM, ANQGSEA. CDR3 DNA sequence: TGCAGCGCTTCCTCCGGGACAGGGATGAACACCGGGGAGCTGTTTTTT. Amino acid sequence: CSASSGTGMNTGELFF.

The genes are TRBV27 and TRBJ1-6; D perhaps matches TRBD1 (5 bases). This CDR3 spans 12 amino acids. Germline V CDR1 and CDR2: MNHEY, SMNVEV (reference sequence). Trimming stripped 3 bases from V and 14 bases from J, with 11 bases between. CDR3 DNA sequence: TGTGCCAGCAGTTTGCGGGGACGGGCCCTCCACTTT. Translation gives CASSLRGRALHF.

The CDR3 region has the DNA TGTGCCAGCAGCCCGGGACAGGTCTTATACGAGCAGTACTTC. This gives the protein CASSPGQVLYEQYF. The V and J genes are TRBV2 and TRBJ2-7; 8 bases map to TRBD1. Germline values: CDR1 SNHLY, CDR2 FYNNEI. CDR3 length equals 14 residues. Trimming took 6 bases from V and 4 from J; bases not matched to a gene: 8.

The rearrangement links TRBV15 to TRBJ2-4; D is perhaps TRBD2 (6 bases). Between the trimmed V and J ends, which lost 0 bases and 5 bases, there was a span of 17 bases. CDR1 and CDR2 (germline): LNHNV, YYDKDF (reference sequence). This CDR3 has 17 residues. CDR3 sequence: CATSRDRGGPRENIQYF. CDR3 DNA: TGTGCCACCAGCAGAGATAGGGGAGGACCCCGGGAAAACATTCAGTACTTC.

The chain's CDR3 is CASSASGTWGETQYF. In DNA, the CDR3 is TGTGCCAGCAGCGCCTCAGGGACTTGGGGGGAGACCCAGTACTTC. This chain joins TRBV7-3 and TRBJ2-5; D is perhaps TRBD2 (6 bases). Germline values: CDR1 SGHTA, CDR2 FQGTGA. Trimming took off 5 bases at V and 5 bases at J, with 18 bases between the two ends. This CDR3 contains 15 residues.

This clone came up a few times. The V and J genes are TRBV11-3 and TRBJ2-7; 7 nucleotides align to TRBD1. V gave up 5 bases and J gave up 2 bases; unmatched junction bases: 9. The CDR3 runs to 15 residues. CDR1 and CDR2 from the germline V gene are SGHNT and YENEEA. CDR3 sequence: CASSLRDSPTYEQYF. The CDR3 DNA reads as TGTGCCAGCAGCCTCCGGGACAGCCCTACCTACGAGCAGTACTTC.

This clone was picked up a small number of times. DNA for the CDR3: TGTGCCAGCAGTGTTAGCTCTGGGGCCAACGTCCTGACTTTC. This gives the protein CASSVSSGANVLTF. The chain carries TRBV6-4 and TRBJ2-6; no clear D. The CDR3 runs to 14 residues. Germline CDR1 is MRHNA and CDR2 is SNTAGT. Trimming removed 4 bases from V and 0 bases from J, with 4 bases in between.

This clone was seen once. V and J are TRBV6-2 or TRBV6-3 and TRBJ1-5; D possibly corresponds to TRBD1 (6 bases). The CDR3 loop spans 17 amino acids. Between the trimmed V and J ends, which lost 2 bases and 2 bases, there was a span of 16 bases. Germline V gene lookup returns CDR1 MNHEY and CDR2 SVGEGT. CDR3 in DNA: TGTGCCAGCAGTTACGGGGGGGCACCTAGAGGCAATCAGCCCCAGCATTTT. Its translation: CASSYGGAPRGNQPQHF.

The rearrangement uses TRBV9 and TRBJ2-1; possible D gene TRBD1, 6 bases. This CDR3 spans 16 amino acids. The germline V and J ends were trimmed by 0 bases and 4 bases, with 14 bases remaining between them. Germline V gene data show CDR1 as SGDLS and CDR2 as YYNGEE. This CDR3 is CASSVVGGQTYNEQFF. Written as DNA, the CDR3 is TGTGCCAGCAGCGTAGTAGGGGGACAAACTTACAATGAGCAGTTCTTC.

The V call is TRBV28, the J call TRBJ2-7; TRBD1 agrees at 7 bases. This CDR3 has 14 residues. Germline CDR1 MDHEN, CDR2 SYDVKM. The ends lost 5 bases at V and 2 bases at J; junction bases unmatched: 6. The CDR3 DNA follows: TGTGCCAGCAGTAGGGGACAGACAACCTACGAGCAGTACTTC. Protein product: CASSRGQTTYEQYF.

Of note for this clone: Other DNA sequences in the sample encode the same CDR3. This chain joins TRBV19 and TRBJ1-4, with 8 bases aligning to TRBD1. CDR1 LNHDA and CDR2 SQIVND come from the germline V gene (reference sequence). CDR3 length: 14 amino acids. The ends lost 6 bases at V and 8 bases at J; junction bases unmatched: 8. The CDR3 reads CASSPDRDREKLFF. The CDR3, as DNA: TGTGCCAGTAGCCCGGACAGGGATAGGGAAAAACTGTTTTTT.

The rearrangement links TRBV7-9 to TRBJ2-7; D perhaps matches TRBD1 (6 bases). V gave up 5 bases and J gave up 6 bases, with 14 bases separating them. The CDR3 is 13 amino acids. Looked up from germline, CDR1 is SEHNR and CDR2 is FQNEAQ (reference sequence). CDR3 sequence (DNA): TGTGCCAGCAGCCCCCCGAGAGGGGGCGAGCAGTACTTC. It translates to CASSPPRGGEQYF.

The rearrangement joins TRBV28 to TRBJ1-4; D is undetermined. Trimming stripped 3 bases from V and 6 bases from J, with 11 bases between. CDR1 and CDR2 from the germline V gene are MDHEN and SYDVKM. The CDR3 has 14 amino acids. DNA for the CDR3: TGTGCCAGCAGTTTCCCCGCCGGTGATGAAAAACTGTTTTTT. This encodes CASSFPAGDEKLFF. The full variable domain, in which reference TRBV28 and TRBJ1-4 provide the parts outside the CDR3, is DVKVTQSSRYLVKRTGEKVFLECVQDMDHENMFWYRQDPGLGLRLIYFSYDVKMKEKGDIPEGYSVSREKKERFSLILESASTNQTSMYLCASSFPAGDEKLFFGSGTQLSVL.